The entry below gives a single T cell receptor beta chain sequence along with its context. The table came from immunoSEQ multiplex PCR; TCRdb's copy has only in-frame clones and leaves some out. The sample lists about 13,000 clones, roughly 76% seen once, with approximately 52% in the top ten. As for treatment: randomized to nivolumab then ipilimumab (arm A) or the reverse (arm B). From thawed PBMCs, live CD3+CD8+ cells negative for CD19 and CD56 were sorted. This specimen belongs to a study of sequential checkpoint blockade in melanoma. Overall study: Patients were randomized 1:1 to nivolumab-then-ipilimumab or ipilimumab-then-nivolumab first-line. After both sequences, patients received maintenance nivolumab.

CDR3 length: 14 residues. The V gene's germline CDR1 is SGDLS and CDR2 YYNGEE. V lost 3 bases, J lost 3 bases, and 12 bases lay in between. The J gene is TRBJ1-2, the V gene TRBV9, with D uncertain. The sequence was collected from a human patient with melanoma. Some clones in this sample may be carry-over from other donors' samples. The source was CD8+ T cells sorted from blood (inferred from file names), collected from a patient given nivolumab and ipilimumab in sequence. The CDR3 region is CASSGGYRDYGYTF. Written as DNA, the CDR3 is TGTGCCAGCAGCGGAGGGTACCGTGACTATGGCTACACCTTC.